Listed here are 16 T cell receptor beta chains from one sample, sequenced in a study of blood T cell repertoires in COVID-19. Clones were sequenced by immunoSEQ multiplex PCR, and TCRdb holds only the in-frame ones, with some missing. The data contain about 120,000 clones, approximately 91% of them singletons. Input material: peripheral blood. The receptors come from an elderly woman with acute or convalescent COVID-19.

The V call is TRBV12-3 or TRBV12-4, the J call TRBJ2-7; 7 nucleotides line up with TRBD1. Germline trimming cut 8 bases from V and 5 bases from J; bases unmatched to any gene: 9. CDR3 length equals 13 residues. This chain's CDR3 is CASSRRGGNEQYF. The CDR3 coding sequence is TGTGCCAGCTCCCGCCGAGGGGGCAACGAGCAGTACTTC.

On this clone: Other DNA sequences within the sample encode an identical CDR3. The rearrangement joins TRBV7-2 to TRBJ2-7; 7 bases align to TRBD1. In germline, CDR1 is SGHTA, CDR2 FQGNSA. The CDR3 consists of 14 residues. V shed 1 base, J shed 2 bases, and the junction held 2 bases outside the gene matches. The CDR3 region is CASSLDRGAYEQYF. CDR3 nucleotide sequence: TGTGCCAGCAGCTTAGACAGGGGAGCCTACGAGCAGTACTTC.

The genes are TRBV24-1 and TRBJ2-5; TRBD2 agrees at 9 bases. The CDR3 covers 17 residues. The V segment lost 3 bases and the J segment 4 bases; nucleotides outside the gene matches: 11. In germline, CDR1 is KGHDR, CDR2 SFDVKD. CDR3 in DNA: TGTGCCACCAGTGATGCCTTGTTGGCGGGAGGGGGAGAGACCCAGTACTTC. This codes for CATSDALLAGGGETQYF.

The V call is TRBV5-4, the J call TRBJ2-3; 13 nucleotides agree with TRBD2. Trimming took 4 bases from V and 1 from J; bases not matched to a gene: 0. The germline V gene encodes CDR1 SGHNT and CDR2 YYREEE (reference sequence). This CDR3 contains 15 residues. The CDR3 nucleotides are TGTGCCAGCAGCGGACTAGCGGGGGGCACAGATACGCAGTATTTT. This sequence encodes CASSGLAGGTDTQYF.

The CDR3 region is CASNGGTGWETQYF. CDR3 sequence (DNA): TGTGCCAGTAATGGGGGGACAGGGTGGGAGACCCAGTACTTC. The genes are TRBV19 and TRBJ2-5, with 9 positions matching TRBD1. The germline V gene has CDR1 LNHDA and CDR2 SQIVND (reference sequence). CDR3 length: 14 amino acids. V trimming: 7 bases; J trimming: 5 bases; junction bases outside the gene matches: 8.

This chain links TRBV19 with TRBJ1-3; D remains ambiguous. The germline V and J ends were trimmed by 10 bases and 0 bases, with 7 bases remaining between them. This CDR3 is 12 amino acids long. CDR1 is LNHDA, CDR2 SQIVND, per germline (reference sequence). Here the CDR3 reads CATQNSGNTIYF. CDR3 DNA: TGTGCCACCCAGAACTCTGGAAACACCATATATTTT.

The CDR3 spells CASSLVVGAKDTQYF. The DNA of the CDR3 is TGCGCCAGCAGCTTGGTTGTGGGAGCCAAAGATACGCAGTATTTT. V gene TRBV5-1 combines with J gene TRBJ2-3; tentative D call: TRBD2 (5 bases). This CDR3 has 15 residues. Trimming removed 0 bases at V and 5 bases at J, with 13 bases between. CDR1 SGHRS and CDR2 YFSETQ come from the germline V gene.

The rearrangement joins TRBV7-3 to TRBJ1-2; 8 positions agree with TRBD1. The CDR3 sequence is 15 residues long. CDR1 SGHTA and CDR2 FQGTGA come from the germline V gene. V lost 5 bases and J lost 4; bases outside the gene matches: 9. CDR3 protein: CASSVTGGASYGYTF. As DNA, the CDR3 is TGTGCCAGCAGCGTCACAGGGGGAGCGTCCTATGGCTACACCTTC.

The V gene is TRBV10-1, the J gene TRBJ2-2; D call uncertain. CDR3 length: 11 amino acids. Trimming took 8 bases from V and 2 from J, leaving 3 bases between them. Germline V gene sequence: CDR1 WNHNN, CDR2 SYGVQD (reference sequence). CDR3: CASSNTGELFF. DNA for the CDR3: TGCGCCAGCTCAAACACCGGGGAGCTGTTTTTT.

The CDR3 spells CASRGFETQYF. For the CDR3, the DNA is TGTGCCAGCAGGGGCTTCGAGACCCAGTACTTC. The J gene is TRBJ2-5, the V gene TRBV27, with no clear D. The CDR3 sequence is 11 residues long. The germline V gene has CDR1 MNHEY and CDR2 SMNVEV (reference sequence). The V gene lost 6 bases and the J gene lost 5 bases, with 7 bases spanning the gap.

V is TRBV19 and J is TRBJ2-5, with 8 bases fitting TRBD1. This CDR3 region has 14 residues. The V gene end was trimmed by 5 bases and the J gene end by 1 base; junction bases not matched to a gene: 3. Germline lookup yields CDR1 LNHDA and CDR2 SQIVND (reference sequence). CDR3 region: CASSPTGVQETQYF. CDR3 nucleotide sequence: TGTGCCAGTAGTCCGACAGGGGTCCAAGAGACCCAGTACTTC.

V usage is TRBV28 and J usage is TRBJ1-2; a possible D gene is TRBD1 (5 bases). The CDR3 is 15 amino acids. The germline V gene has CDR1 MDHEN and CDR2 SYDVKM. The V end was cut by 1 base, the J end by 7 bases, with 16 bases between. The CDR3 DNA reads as TGTGCCAGCAGTTTATTCCCCGGGGGAGGAGTTGGCTACACCTTC. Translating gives CASSLFPGGGVGYTF.

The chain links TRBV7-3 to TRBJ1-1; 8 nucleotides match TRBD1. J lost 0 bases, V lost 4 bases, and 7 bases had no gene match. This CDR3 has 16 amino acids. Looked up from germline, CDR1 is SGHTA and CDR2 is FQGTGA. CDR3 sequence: CASSSTGAPMNTEAFF. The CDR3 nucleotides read TGTGCCAGCAGCTCGACAGGGGCGCCCATGAACACTGAAGCTTTCTTT.

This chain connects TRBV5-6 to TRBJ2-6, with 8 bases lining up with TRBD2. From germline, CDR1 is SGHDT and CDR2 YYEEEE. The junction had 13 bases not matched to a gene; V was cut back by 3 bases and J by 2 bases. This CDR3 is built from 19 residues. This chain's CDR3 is CASSSNVGRAEAGANVLTF. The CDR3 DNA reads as TGTGCCAGCAGCTCCAACGTCGGGAGGGCAGAGGCTGGGGCCAACGTCCTGACTTTC.

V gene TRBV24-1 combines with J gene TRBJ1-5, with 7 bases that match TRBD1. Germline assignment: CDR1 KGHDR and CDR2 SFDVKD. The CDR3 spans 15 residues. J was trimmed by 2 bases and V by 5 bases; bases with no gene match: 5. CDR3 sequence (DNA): TGTGCCACCAGTGCGGTAGGACAGGGCAATCAGCCCCAGCATTTT. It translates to CATSAVGQGNQPQHF.

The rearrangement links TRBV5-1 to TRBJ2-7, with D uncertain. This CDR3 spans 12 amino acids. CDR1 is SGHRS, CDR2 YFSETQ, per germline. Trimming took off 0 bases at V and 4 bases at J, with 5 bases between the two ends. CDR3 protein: CASSLDGYEQYF. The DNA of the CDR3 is TGCGCCAGCAGCTTGGACGGGTACGAGCAGTACTTC.